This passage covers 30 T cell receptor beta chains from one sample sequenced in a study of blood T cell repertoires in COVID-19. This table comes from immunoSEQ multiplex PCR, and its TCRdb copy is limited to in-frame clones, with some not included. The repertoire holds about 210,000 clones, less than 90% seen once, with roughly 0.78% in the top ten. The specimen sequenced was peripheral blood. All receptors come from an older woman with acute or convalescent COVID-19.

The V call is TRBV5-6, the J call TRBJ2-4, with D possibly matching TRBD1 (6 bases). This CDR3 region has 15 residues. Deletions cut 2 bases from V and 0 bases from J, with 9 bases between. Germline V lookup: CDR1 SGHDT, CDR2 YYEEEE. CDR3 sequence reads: CASSFRGRAKNIQYF. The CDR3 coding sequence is TGTGCCAGCAGCTTCAGGGGAAGAGCCAAAAACATTCAGTACTTC. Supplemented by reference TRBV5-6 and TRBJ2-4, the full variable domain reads DAGVTQSPTHLIKTRGQQVTLRCSPKSGHDTVSWYQQALGQGPQFIFQYYEEEERQRGNFPDRFSGHQFPNYSSELNVNALLLGDSALYLCASSFRGRAKNIQYFGAGTRLSVL.

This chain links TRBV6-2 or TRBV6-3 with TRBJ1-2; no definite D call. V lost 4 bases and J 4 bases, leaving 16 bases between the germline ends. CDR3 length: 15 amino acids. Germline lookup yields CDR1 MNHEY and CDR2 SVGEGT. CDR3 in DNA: TGTGCCAGCAGTTGGCCGCCGGCGGAGACCTATGGCTACACCTTC. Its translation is CASSWPPAETYGYTF.

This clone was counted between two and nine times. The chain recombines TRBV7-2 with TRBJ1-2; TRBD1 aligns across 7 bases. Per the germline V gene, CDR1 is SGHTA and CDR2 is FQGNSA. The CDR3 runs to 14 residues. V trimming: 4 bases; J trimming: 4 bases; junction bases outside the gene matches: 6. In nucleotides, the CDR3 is TGTGCCAGCAGCTCAGGGGACAGCTCCTATGGCTACACCTTC. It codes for CASSSGDSSYGYTF.

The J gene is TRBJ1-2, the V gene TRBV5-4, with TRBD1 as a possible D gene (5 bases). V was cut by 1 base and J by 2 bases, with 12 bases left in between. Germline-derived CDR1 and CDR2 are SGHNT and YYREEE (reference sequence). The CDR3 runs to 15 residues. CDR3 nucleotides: TGTGCCAGCAGCTTGATCAGCCGGGGGAACTATGGCTACACCTTC. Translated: CASSLISRGNYGYTF. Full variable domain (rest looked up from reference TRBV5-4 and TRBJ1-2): ETGVTQSPTHLIKTRGQQVTLRCSSQSGHNTVSWYQQALGQGPQFIFQYYREEENGRGNFPPRFSGLQFPNYSSELNVNALELDDSALYLCASSLISRGNYGYTFGSGTRLTVV.

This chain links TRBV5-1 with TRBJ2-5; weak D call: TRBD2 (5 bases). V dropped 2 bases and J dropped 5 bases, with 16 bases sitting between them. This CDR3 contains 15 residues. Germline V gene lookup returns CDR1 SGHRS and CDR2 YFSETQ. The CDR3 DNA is TGCGCCAGCAGCTTTACTAGGCTCAGCGGTGAGACCCAGTACTTC. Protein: CASSFTRLSGETQYF.

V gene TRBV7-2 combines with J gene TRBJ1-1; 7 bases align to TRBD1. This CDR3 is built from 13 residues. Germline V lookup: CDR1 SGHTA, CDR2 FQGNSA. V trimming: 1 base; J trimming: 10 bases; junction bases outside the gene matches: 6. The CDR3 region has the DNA TGTGCCAGCAGCTTAGTAGACCGGGACAGAGCTTTCTTT. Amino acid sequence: CASSLVDRDRAFF.

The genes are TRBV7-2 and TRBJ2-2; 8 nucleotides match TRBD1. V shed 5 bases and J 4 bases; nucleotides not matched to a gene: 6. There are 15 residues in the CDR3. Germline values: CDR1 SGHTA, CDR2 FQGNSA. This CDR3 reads CASSPRTGSTGELFF. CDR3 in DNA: TGTGCCAGCAGCCCCAGGACAGGGTCCACCGGGGAGCTGTTTTTT.

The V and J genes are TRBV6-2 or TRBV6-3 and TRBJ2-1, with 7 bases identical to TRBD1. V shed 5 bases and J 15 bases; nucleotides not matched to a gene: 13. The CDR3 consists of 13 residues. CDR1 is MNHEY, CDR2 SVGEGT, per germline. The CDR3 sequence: CASSLGQRMGGFF. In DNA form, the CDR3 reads TGTGCCAGCAGTCTGGGACAGCGGATGGGTGGGTTCTTC.

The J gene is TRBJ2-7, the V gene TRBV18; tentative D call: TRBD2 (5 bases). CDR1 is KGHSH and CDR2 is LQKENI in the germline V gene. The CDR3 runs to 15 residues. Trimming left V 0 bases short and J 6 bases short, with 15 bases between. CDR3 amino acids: CASSPPNGESAEQYF. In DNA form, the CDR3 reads TGTGCCAGCTCACCACCGAACGGGGAGTCCGCCGAGCAGTACTTC.

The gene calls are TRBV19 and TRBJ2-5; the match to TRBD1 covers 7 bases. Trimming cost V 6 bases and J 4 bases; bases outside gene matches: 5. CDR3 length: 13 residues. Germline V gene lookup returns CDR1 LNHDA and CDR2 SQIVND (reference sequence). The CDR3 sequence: CASSPTGRETQYF. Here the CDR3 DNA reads TGTGCCAGTAGCCCGACAGGGCGAGAGACCCAGTACTTC. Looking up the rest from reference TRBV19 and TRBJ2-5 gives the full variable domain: DGGITQSPKYLFRKEGQNVTLSCEQNLNHDAMYWYRQDPGQGLRLIYYSQIVNDFQKGDIAEGYSVSREKKESFPLTVTSAQKNPTAFYLCASSPTGRETQYFGPGTRLLVL.

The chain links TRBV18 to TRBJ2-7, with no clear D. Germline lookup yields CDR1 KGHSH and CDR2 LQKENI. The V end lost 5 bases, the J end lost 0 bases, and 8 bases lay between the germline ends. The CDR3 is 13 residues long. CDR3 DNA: TGTGCCAGCTCAATAGAAAGCTCCTACGAGCAGTACTTC. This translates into CASSIESSYEQYF.

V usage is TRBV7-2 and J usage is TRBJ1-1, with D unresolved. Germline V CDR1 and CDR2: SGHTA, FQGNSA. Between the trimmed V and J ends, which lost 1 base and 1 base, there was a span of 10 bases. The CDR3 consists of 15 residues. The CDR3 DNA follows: TGTGCCAGCAGCTTAGTCTCCCAGTCGAACACTGAAGCTTTCTTT. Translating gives CASSLVSQSNTEAFF.

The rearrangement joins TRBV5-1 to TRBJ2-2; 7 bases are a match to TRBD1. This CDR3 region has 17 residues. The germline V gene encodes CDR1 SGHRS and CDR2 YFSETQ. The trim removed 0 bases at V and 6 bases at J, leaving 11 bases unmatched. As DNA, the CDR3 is TGCGCCAGCAGCTTGGTTCCAACAGGGGTTAACTCCGGGGAGCTGTTTTTT. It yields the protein CASSLVPTGVNSGELFF.

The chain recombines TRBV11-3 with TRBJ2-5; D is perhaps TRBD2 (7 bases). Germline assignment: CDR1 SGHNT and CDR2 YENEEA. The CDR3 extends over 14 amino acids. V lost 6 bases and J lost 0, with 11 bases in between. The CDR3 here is CASSKGGDQETQYF. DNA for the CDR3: TGTGCCAGCAGTAAGGGGGGGGACCAAGAGACCCAGTACTTC.

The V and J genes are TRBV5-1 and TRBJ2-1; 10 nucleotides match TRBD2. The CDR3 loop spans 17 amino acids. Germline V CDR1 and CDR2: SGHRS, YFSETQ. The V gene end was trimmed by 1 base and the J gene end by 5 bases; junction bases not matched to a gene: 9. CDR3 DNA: TGCGCCAGCAGCTTGCCCCTTACTAGCGGGGAAGACAATGAGCAGTTCTTC. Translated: CASSLPLTSGEDNEQFF.

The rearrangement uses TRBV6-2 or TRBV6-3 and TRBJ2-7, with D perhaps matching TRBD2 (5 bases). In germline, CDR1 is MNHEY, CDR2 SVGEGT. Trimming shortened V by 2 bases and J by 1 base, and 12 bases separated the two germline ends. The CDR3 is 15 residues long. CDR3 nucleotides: TGTGCCAGCAGTTACCCCCCTAGCTGGTCCTACGAGCAGTACTTC. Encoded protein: CASSYPPSWSYEQYF.

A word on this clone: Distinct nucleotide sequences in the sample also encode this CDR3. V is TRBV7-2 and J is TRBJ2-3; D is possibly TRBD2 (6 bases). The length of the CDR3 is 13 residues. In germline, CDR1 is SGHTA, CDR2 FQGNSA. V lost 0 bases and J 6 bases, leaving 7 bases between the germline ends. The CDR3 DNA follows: TGTGCCAGCAGCTTAGCTCGGGAGGATACGCAGTATTTT. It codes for CASSLAREDTQYF.

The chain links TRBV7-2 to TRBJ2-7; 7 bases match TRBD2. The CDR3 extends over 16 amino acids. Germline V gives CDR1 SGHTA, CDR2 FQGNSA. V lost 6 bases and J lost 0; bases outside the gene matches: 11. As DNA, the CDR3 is TGTGCCAGCAGTTCAGCGGGACCGCCTATCTCCTACGAGCAGTACTTC. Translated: CASSSAGPPISYEQYF.

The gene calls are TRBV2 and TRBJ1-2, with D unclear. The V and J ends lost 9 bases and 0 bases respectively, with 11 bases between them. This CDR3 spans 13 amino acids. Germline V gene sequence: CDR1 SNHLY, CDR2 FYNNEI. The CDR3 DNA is TGTGCCAGTCACCTATTCACTAACTATGGCTACACCTTC. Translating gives CASHLFTNYGYTF.

The CDR3 reads CASSFTYFTEAFF. In nucleotides, the CDR3 is TGTGCCAGCAGTTTCACTTACTTCACTGAAGCTTTCTTT. V gene TRBV2 combines with J gene TRBJ1-1; the D is unclear. This CDR3 is 13 amino acids long. Trimming shortened V by 5 bases and J by 4 bases, and 11 bases separated the two germline ends. Germline V gene lookup returns CDR1 SNHLY and CDR2 FYNNEI.

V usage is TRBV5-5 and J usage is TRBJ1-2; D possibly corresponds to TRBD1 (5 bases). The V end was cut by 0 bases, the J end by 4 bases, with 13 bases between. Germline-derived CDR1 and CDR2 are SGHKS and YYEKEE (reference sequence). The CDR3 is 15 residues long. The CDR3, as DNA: TGTGCCAGCAGCTTGGCGCGGGACGGAAGCTATGGCTACACCTTC. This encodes CASSLARDGSYGYTF.

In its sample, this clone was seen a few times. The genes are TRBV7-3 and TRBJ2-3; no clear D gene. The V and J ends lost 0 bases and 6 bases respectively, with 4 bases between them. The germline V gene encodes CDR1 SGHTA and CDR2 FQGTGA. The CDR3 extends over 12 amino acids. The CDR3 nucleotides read TGTGCCAGCAGCTTAACCCCGGATACGCAGTATTTT. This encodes CASSLTPDTQYF.

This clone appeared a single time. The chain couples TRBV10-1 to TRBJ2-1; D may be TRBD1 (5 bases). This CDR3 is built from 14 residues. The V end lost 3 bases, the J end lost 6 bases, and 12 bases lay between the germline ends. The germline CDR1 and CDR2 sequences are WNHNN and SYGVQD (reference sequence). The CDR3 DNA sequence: TGCGCCAGCAGTGAATCCAAGGGGTTCAATGAGCAGTTCTTC. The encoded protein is CASSESKGFNEQFF.

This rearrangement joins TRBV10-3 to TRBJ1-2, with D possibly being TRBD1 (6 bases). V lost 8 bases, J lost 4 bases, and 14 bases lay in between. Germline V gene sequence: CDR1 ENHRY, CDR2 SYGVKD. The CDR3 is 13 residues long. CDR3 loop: CAISVDSIYGYTF. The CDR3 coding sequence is TGTGCCATCTCCGTGGACAGCATCTATGGCTACACCTTC.

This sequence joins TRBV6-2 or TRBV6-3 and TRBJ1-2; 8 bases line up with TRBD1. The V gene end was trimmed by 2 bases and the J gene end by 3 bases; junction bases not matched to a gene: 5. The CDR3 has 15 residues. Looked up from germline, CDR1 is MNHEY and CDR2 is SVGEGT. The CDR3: CASSYPPTGDYGYTF. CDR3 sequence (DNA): TGTGCCAGCAGTTACCCCCCGACAGGGGACTATGGCTACACCTTC.

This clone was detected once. The CDR3 bases are TGTGCCAGCAGCCAAGATCGTGGAGCGGGGGCCGGATACACTGAAGCTTTCTTT. Translating it yields CASSQDRGAGAGYTEAFF. This sequence joins TRBV3-1 (or the pseudogene TRBV3-2) and TRBJ1-1, with a possible D match to TRBD1 (6 bases). CDR3 length equals 18 residues. Germline V CDR1 and CDR2: LGHDT, YNNKEL (reference sequence). Trimming removed 0 bases at V and 3 bases at J, with 20 bases between.

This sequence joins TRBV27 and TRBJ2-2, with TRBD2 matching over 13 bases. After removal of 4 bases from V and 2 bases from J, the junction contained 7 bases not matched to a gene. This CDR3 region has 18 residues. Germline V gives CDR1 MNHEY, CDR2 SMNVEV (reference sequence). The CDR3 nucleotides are TGTGCCAGCAGTTCCCCGGGACTAGCGGGAAAAAACACCGGGGAGCTGTTTTTT. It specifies CASSSPGLAGKNTGELFF.

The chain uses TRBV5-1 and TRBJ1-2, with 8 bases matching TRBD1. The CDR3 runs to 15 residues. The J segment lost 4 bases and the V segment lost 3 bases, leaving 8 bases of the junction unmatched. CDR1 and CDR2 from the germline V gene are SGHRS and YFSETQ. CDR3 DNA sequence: TGCGCCAGCAGCTCTAACAGGGGGGGTTTCTATGGCTACACCTTC. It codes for CASSSNRGGFYGYTF.

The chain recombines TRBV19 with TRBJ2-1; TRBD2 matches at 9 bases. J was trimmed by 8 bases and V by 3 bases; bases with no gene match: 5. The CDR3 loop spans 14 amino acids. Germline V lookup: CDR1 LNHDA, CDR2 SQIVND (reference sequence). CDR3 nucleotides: TGTGCCAGTAGTATTGTGACTAGCGGCCATGAGCAGTTCTTC. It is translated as CASSIVTSGHEQFF.

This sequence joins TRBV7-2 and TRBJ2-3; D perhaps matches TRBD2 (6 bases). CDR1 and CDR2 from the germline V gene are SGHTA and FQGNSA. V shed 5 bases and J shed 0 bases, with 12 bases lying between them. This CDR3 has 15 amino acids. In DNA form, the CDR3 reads TGTGCCAGCAGCCGGGACTTCACTAGCACAGATACGCAGTATTTT. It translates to CASSRDFTSTDTQYF.